The TCR beta chain under discussion was sequenced for a study of cytotoxic CD8 clonotypes in ibrutinib-treated CLL. Study at large: The average sample held around 280,000 productive templates and around 87,000 productive rearrangements.

Details on this clone: Its specificity is unknown.

Genomic DNA for TCR beta libraries, about 1.8 micrograms, came from cryopreserved PBMCs. The CDR3 runs to 16 residues. The germline gives CDR1 MNHNS, CDR2 SASEGT. Trimming shortened V by 1 base and J by 14 bases, and 21 bases separated the two germline ends. Study-wide results and caveats: The clonality rise at ibrutinib response reflected private clonotype expansion. Sample timing was unmatched between remission and later-progressing patients; lymph nodes unstudied.

Assay used: immunoSEQ multiplex PCR; TCRdb lists only in-frame clones, some missing. The top ten hold about 22% of the sample, which has approximately 97,000 clones, approximately 71% seen once. The chain carries TRBV6-1 and TRBJ1-6; D possibly corresponds to TRBD1 (5 bases). The sequence was collected from a human donor with chronic lymphocytic leukemia. The sample in question was PBMCs, obtained after 24 months of ibrutinib treatment. CDR3 protein: CASSEVGGGLLRTLHF. The CDR3 DNA reads TGTGCCAGCAGTGAAGTTGGCGGGGGTTTATTGAGGACCCTCCACTTT.